This is a list of T cell receptor beta chains from one sample in a study of T cells in Graves' hyperthyroidism and ophthalmopathy. TCRdb reprocessed the multiplex PCR reads via MiXCR and lists one record per CDR3 protein. Counted here are 350,000 to 400,000 distinct CDR3 sequences, approximately 20% occurring once; the ten biggest clones make up 3.7%. Sample: blood. The receptors stem from a woman younger than 35 with Graves' hyperthyroidism. CDR3s include the opening cysteine and the closing phenylalanine or tryptophan. Fields, in order: D gene, clone size, V gene, J gene, CDR3 length, CDR3 protein, CDR3 DNA. D genes are given only for firm matches. The listing skips clone size in some rows; elsewhere it reads once, few, many or a size class.

.	few	TRBV20-1	TRBJ1-6	12	CSARGLNSPLHF	TGCAGTGCCAGGGGACTAAATTCACCCCTCCACTTT
.	many	TRBV19	TRBJ2-2	15	CASSSKGGNTGELVF	TGTGCCAGTAGTTCTAAGGGTGGAAACACCGGGGAGCTGGTTTTT
.	many	TRBV6-4	TRBJ2-2	14	CASMLEANTGELFF	TGTGCCAGCATGTTGGAGGCGAACACCGGGGAGCTGTTTTTT
.	many	TRBV7-8	TRBJ1-1	14	CASSARRGETEAFF	TGTGCCAGCAGCGCCCGACGGGGGGAGACTGAAGCTTTCTTT
.	many	TRBV2	TRBJ2-7	10	CASREGEQYF	TGTGCCAGCAGGGAAGGCGAGCAGTACTTC
TRBD1	many	TRBV6-9	TRBJ1-1	16	CASSPQDRGLNTEAFF	TGTGCCAGCAGTCCTCAGGACAGGGGGCTAAACACTGAAGCTTTCTTT
TRBD1	.	TRBV12-3/TRBV12-4	TRBJ1-5	15	CASRRTQGVNQPQHF	TGTGCCAGCAGACGTACACAGGGGGTCAATCAGCCCCAGCATTTT
.	many	TRBV7-3	TRBJ1-1	13	CASSSTLNTEAFF	TGTGCCAGCAGCTCGACCCTGAACACTGAAGCTTTCTTT
.	many	TRBV5-5	TRBJ2-7	17	CASSLLEYLADPYEQYF	TGTGCCAGCAGCTTGCTCGAGTACCTAGCAGATCCCTACGAGCAGTACTTC
.	many	TRBV6-1	TRBJ1-2	14	CASSERRQVQGYTF	TGTGCCAGCAGTGAGCGCCGACAGGTTCAAGGCTACACCTTC
.	.	TRBV7-9	TRBJ1-3	15	CASSFGGDSGNTIYF	TGTGCCAGCAGCTTTGGCGGGGACTCTGGAAACACCATATATTTT